The entry below describes one T cell receptor beta chain. These data originate in a study of blood T cell repertoires in COVID-19. Study in general: The United States, Italy and Spain supplied acute and convalescent COVID-19 samples. PBMCs, B-cell-depleted T cells, or T cells provided the cDNA or gDNA that made up the material.

The CDR3 covers 11 residues. The V gene lost 8 bases and the J gene lost 1 base, with 5 bases spanning the gap. The V gene's germline CDR1 is PRHDT and CDR2 FYEKMQ (reference sequence). Source study methods: Reference gene primer amplification yielded estimated nucleated cell counts. Measured with immunoSEQ multiplex PCR; TCRdb has only the in-frame clones, and not every one. Clone size and V and J calls were adopted from that table, with D and trimming inferred from the DNA. Among more than 75,000 clones listed, roughly 86% were seen once. J is TRBJ1-1 and V is TRBV13; D remains ambiguous. This TCR was sampled from a man in his fifties or sixties with acute or convalescent COVID-19. The sample taken for sequencing was peripheral blood. The CDR3: CASQKNTEAFF. The CDR3 region has the DNA TGTGCCAGCCAGAAGAACACTGAAGCTTTCTTT. Looking up the rest from reference TRBV13 and TRBJ1-1 gives the full variable domain: AAGVIQSPRHLIKEKRETATLKCYPIPRHDTVYWYQQGPGQDPQFLISFYEKMQSDKGSIPDRFSAQQFSDYHSELNMSSLELGDSALYFCASQKNTEAFFGQGTRLTVV.